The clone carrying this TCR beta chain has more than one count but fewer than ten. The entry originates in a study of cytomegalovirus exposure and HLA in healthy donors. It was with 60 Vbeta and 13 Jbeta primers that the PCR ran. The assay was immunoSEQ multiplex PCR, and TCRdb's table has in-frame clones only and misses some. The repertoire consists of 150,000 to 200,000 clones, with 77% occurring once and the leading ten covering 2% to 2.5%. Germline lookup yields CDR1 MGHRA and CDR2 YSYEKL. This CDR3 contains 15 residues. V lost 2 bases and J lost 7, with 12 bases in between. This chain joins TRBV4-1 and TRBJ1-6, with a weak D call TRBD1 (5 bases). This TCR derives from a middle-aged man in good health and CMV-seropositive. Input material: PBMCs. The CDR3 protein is CASSQRGMGNSPLHF. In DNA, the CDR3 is TGCGCCAGCAGCCAACGGGGGATGGGGAATTCACCCCTCCACTTT.